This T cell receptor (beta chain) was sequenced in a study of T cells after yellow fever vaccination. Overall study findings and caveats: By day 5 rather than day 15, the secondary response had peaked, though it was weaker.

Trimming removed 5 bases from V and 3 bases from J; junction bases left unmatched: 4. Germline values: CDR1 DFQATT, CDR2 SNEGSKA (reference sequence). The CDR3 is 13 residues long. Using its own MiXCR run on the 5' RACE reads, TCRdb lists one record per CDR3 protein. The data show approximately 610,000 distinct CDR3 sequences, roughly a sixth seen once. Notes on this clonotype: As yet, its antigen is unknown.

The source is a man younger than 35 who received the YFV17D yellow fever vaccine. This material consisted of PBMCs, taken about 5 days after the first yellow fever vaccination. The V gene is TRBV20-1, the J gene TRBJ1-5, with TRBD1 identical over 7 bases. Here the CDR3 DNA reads TGCAGTGCTCGAGGACAGGTCAATCAGCCCCAGCATTTT. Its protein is CSARGQVNQPQHF.